The 28 T cell receptor beta chains below were found in one sample sequenced in a study of radiotherapy plus CTLA-4 blockade in lung cancer. Clones were sequenced by immunoSEQ multiplex PCR, and TCRdb holds only the in-frame ones, with some missing. Here the sample spans around 77,000 clones, roughly four fifths being singletons. The sequenced sample was peripheral blood, obtained from a patient treated with radiotherapy plus ipilimumab. The receptor set was obtained from a human donor with non-small cell lung cancer whose response to radiotherapy plus ipilimumab could not be evaluated.

The genes are TRBV2 and TRBJ1-1, with D possibly TRBD1 on 5 matching bases. Germline V gene lookup returns CDR1 SNHLY and CDR2 FYNNEI. V was shortened by 7 bases and J by 5 bases, with 8 bases between the two germline ends. The CDR3 has 11 residues. CDR3 sequence: CASMRGTEAFF. CDR3 nucleotide sequence: TGTGCCAGCATGCGGGGGACTGAAGCTTTCTTT.

The chain uses TRBV7-9 and TRBJ1-1, with unresolved D. Trimming left V 4 bases short and J 11 bases short, with 14 bases between. CDR1 and CDR2 from the germline V gene are SEHNR and FQNEAQ (reference sequence). This CDR3 spans 12 amino acids. CDR3 in DNA: TGTGCCAGCAGCTCGGGCCCTAGCGTGGCTTTCTTT. As protein: CASSSGPSVAFF.

This clone showed up just a few times. One end of the junction does not line up with germline, which may come from a read error. Here the CDR3 reads CASSQYEGVDTEAFF. As DNA, the CDR3 is TGTGCCAGCAGCCAATACGAGGGGGTGGACACTGAAGCTTTCTTT. V gene TRBV4-1 combines with J gene TRBJ1-1, with a weak D call TRBD1 (6 bases). Germline values: CDR1 MGHRA, CDR2 YSYEKL. The CDR3 is 15 residues long.

The chain joins TRBV18 to TRBJ2-3; 7 positions match TRBD2. The germline CDR1 and CDR2 sequences are KGHSH and LQKENI. Germline trimming cut 3 bases from V and 6 bases from J; bases unmatched to any gene: 6. The CDR3 runs 14 residues. The CDR3 DNA is TGTGCCAGCTCACCTTCGGGGGGAACGGATACGCAGTATTTT. As protein: CASSPSGGTDTQYF. Complete variable domain (other parts from reference TRBV18 and TRBJ2-3): NAGVMQNPRHLVRRRGQEARLRCSPMKGHSHVYWYRQLPEEGLKFMVYLQKENIIDESGMPKERFSAEFPKEGPSILRIQQVVRGDSAAYFCASSPSGGTDTQYFGPGTRLTVL.

The CDR3 protein is CASSDPGFRTSGANVLTF. The CDR3 DNA reads TGTGCCAGCAGTGACCCGGGATTCCGAACTTCAGGGGCCAACGTCCTGACTTTC. This chain joins TRBV6-1 and TRBJ2-6, with D possibly TRBD2 on 5 matching bases. Trimming cost V 3 bases and J 4 bases, with 19 bases left between them. The CDR3 covers 18 residues. Germline V gene data show CDR1 as MNHNS and CDR2 as SASEGT.

The chain is built from TRBV9 and TRBJ2-5; 8 bases fit TRBD1. The CDR3 covers 16 residues. CDR1 and CDR2 (germline): SGDLS, YYNGEE. V shed 5 bases, J shed 5 bases, and the junction held 14 bases outside the gene matches. CDR3 sequence: CASSADRVLSSETQYF. DNA of the CDR3: TGTGCCAGCAGTGCGGACAGGGTTTTGAGTTCGGAGACCCAGTACTTC.

CDR3 residues: CASRSGSQREYF. The CDR3 DNA reads as TGTGCCAGCAGAAGCGGGAGCCAAAGGGAGTACTTC. J is TRBJ2-7 and V is TRBV11-3; 8 bases agree with TRBD2. CDR1 is SGHNT, CDR2 YENEEA, per germline. This CDR3 is built from 12 residues. The V and J ends lost 6 bases and 11 bases, in that order; junction bases with no gene match: 9.

A single count supports this clone. The chain couples TRBV18 to TRBJ2-3; possible D gene TRBD2, 5 bases. V was pared by 0 bases and J by 6 bases, with 7 bases between. The CDR3 sequence is 13 residues long. The germline gives CDR1 KGHSH, CDR2 LQKENI. The CDR3 region is CASSPPPGDTQYF. CDR3 nucleotides: TGTGCCAGCTCACCACCCCCGGGGGATACGCAGTATTTT. Full variable domain (remainder filled in from reference TRBV18 and TRBJ2-3): NAGVMQNPRHLVRRRGQEARLRCSPMKGHSHVYWYRQLPEEGLKFMVYLQKENIIDESGMPKERFSAEFPKEGPSILRIQQVVRGDSAAYFCASSPPPGDTQYFGPGTRLTVL.

The chain uses TRBV5-6 and TRBJ1-5; 8 nucleotides line up with TRBD1. Germline V gene lookup returns CDR1 SGHDT and CDR2 YYEEEE. The CDR3 runs 16 residues. Germline trimming cut 4 bases from V and 4 bases from J; bases unmatched to any gene: 10. CDR3 protein: CASSDLRQGINQPQHF. The CDR3 bases are TGTGCCAGCAGCGACTTAAGACAGGGGATTAATCAGCCCCAGCATTTT.

The chain carries TRBV28 and TRBJ2-7; D may be TRBD1 (5 bases). V was cut by 5 bases and J by 4 bases, with 9 bases left in between. Germline CDR1 and CDR2: MDHEN and SYDVKM. This CDR3 comprises 12 residues. In DNA form, the CDR3 reads TGTGCCAGCAGTACGACAGAATACGAGCAGTACTTC. This encodes CASSTTEYEQYF.

CDR3 protein: CASSSAIAGGDTGELFF. In DNA, the CDR3 is TGTGCCAGCAGCTCAGCTATAGCGGGAGGGGACACCGGGGAGCTGTTTTTT. V is TRBV11-3 and J is TRBJ2-2; 11 nucleotides line up with TRBD2. The V and J ends lost 4 bases and 3 bases, in that order; junction bases with no gene match: 7. Germline-derived CDR1 and CDR2 are SGHNT and YENEEA. The CDR3 loop spans 17 amino acids.

This clone was picked up many times. The CDR3 DNA is TGTGCCAGCAGCTTGGCAGAAAACACCATATATTTT. Encoded protein: CASSLAENTIYF. The V call is TRBV7-2, the J call TRBJ1-3; D not certain. CDR1 and CDR2 from the germline V gene are SGHTA and FQGNSA. CDR3 size: 12 residues. The ends were cut back, 3 bases at V and 6 bases at J, with 6 bases in the middle.

This clone has more than one count but fewer than ten. The rearrangement uses TRBV19 and TRBJ1-1; maybe TRBD1 (6 bases). The V end was cut by 6 bases, the J end by 10 bases, with 18 bases between. From germline, CDR1 is LNHDA and CDR2 SQIVND (reference sequence). This CDR3 is 13 amino acids long. The CDR3 DNA reads as TGTGCCAGTAGCCCACAGGGACAAAGGGGAGCTTTCTTT. This translates into CASSPQGQRGAFF.

This clone appeared a single time. CDR3 residues: CASSDGTSGHNEQFF. The CDR3, as DNA: TGCGCCAGCAGCGATGGGACTAGCGGACACAATGAGCAGTTCTTC. The chain recombines TRBV5-1 with TRBJ2-1; 11 bases map to TRBD2. With 4 bases clipped from V and 5 bases from J, the junction kept 5 bases outside the gene matches. The CDR3 consists of 15 residues. The germline V gene encodes CDR1 SGHRS and CDR2 YFSETQ.

This clone has more than one count but fewer than ten. The chain joins TRBV7-2 to TRBJ1-2, with 8 bases lining up with TRBD1. Germline V CDR1 and CDR2: SGHTA, FQGNSA. V dropped 7 bases and J dropped 4; count of bases not matched to a gene: 8. CDR3 size: 14 residues. CDR3 residues: CASIPVDRGYGYTF. CDR3 in DNA: TGTGCCAGCATCCCCGTCGACAGGGGCTATGGCTACACCTTC.

CDR3 sequence (DNA): TGTGCCAGCAGTGCACAGGGGGCGACTCAGCCCCAGCATTTT. Translating it yields CASSAQGATQPQHF. The chain has TRBV6-1 and TRBJ1-5; 9 bases are a match to TRBD1. The CDR3 length is 14 residues. The germline gives CDR1 MNHNS, CDR2 SASEGT. The V segment lost 4 bases and the J segment 6 bases; nucleotides outside the gene matches: 4.

V is TRBV27 and J is TRBJ2-5; D is unclear. The germline V gene has CDR1 MNHEY and CDR2 SMNVEV (reference sequence). The CDR3 runs to 11 residues. The V end was cut by 9 bases, the J end by 2 bases, with 7 bases between. In nucleotides, the CDR3 is TGTGCCAGTCAGAATCAAGAGACCCAGTACTTC. Its protein is CASQNQETQYF.

This chain connects TRBV10-3 to TRBJ2-1, with 9 bases aligning to TRBD2. CDR1 and CDR2 from the germline V gene are ENHRY and SYGVKD. With 0 bases clipped from V and 8 bases from J, the junction kept 11 bases outside the gene matches. CDR3 size: 17 residues. For the CDR3, the DNA is TGTGCCATCAGTGAGTCGATCAGGACTAGCGTGAGGGATGAGCAGTTCTTC. Its protein is CAISESIRTSVRDEQFF.

The gene calls are TRBV5-1 and TRBJ1-2, with D possibly TRBD1 on 6 matching bases. CDR3 size: 13 residues. Trimming removed 0 bases at V and 6 bases at J, with 9 bases between. CDR1 is SGHRS and CDR2 is YFSETQ in the germline V gene. CDR3 loop: CASSLGQEDGYTF. The CDR3 DNA sequence: TGCGCCAGCAGCTTGGGACAGGAAGATGGCTACACCTTC.

CDR3 sequence: CASSRLAGILNWGETQYF. CDR3 nucleotides: TGTGCCAGCAGTCGACTAGCGGGGATCTTAAATTGGGGGGAGACCCAGTACTTC. The chain carries TRBV2 and TRBJ2-5; 11 bases map to TRBD2. The V gene's germline CDR1 is SNHLY and CDR2 FYNNEI. V lost 5 bases and J lost 5; bases outside the gene matches: 16. CDR3 length: 18 amino acids.

V is TRBV6-5 and J is TRBJ1-1; 8 bases agree with TRBD1. CDR1 MNHEY and CDR2 SVGAGI come from the germline V gene. Losses at the gene ends were 6 bases for V and 3 bases for J; bases not matched to a gene: 9. This CDR3 comprises 15 residues. For the CDR3, the DNA is TGTGCCAGCAGCCTAATGGGACAGGCGGACACTGAAGCTTTCTTT. The encoded protein is CASSLMGQADTEAFF.

This clone was picked up many times. This rearrangement joins TRBV28 to TRBJ1-1, with D perhaps TRBD1 (5 bases). The CDR3 spans 15 residues. From germline, CDR1 is MDHEN and CDR2 SYDVKM. CDR3 loop: CATQGDTPWNTEAFF. The CDR3 region has the DNA TGTGCTACCCAGGGCGACACTCCATGGAACACTGAAGCTTTCTTT.

The CDR3 is CASSSAGEGYNQPQHF. The DNA for the CDR3 is TGTGCCAGCAGCTCAGCAGGGGAGGGCTACAATCAGCCCCAGCATTTT. The chain is built from TRBV7-9 and TRBJ1-5; maybe TRBD1 (6 bases). V was pared by 4 bases and J by 3 bases, with 16 bases between. The CDR3 covers 16 residues. Looked up from germline, CDR1 is SEHNR and CDR2 is FQNEAQ (reference sequence).

This clone was recorded only once. The V and J genes are TRBV6-1 and TRBJ1-3, with TRBD1 matching 9 bases. With V trimmed by 2 bases and J by 3 bases, 5 bases remained unmatched. This CDR3 spans 16 amino acids. From germline, CDR1 is MNHNS and CDR2 SASEGT. The CDR3, as DNA: TGTGCCAGCAGTGAAAATACAGGGGGCATTGGAAACACCATATATTTT. Translated: CASSENTGGIGNTIYF.

The chain employs TRBV7-8 and TRBJ2-7; 10 positions agree with TRBD2. After removal of 5 bases from V and 3 bases from J, the junction contained 7 bases not matched to a gene. CDR3 length equals 15 residues. The V gene's germline CDR1 is SGHVS and CDR2 FQNEAQ. DNA for the CDR3: TGTGCCAGCAGCCCAAGCGGGAGGGCCTTCTACGAGCAGTACTTC. Translation: CASSPSGRAFYEQYF.

The chain has TRBV18 and TRBJ2-5; D call uncertain. The assigned J gene may be wrong: the sequence end matches TRBJ2-7 better. Germline values: CDR1 KGHSH, CDR2 LQKENI. CDR3 length: 14 residues. CDR3 coding DNA: TGTGCCAGCTCCCGCGGTACCAGCTCCTACGAGCAGTACTTC. Protein: CASSRGTSSYEQYF.

CDR3 in amino acids: CASSQDPGSGGLQETQYF. In DNA, the CDR3 is TGCGCCAGCAGCCAAGATCCCGGTAGCGGGGGACTCCAAGAGACCCAGTACTTC. The chain uses TRBV4-1 and TRBJ2-5, with TRBD2 identical over 9 bases. J was trimmed by 1 base and V by 0 bases; bases with no gene match: 9. The length of the CDR3 is 18 residues. The germline V gene encodes CDR1 MGHRA and CDR2 YSYEKL.

This clone was seen only once. The gene calls are TRBV5-4 and TRBJ2-7, with D maybe TRBD1 (5 bases). The ends were cut back, 4 bases at V and 5 bases at J, with 16 bases in the middle. The length of the CDR3 is 14 residues. Germline V gene data show CDR1 as SGHNT and CDR2 as YYREEE (reference sequence). CDR3 coding DNA: TGTGCCAGCAGCGCCCTAACAGGATTCCACGAGCAGTACTTC. Protein product: CASSALTGFHEQYF.